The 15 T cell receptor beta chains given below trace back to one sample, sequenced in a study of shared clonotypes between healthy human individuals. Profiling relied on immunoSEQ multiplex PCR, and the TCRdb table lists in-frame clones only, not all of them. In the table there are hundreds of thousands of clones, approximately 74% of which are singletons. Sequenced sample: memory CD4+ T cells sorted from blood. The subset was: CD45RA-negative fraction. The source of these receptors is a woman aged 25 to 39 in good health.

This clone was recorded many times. In nucleotides, the CDR3 is TGTGCCAGCTCACCACCCTCGTCGACGGATACCCATGAGCAGTTCTTC. Translating it yields CASSPPSSTDTHEQFF. V usage is TRBV18 and J usage is TRBJ2-1; no firm D call. The CDR3 spans 16 residues. Germline assignment: CDR1 KGHSH and CDR2 LQKENI. V lost 0 bases to trimming and J lost 8 bases, with 17 bases between them.

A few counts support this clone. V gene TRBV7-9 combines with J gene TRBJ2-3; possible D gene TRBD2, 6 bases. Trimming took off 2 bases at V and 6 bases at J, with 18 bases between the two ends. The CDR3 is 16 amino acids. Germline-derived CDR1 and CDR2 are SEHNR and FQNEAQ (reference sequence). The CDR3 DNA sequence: TGTGCCAGCAGCTTATATCGCCGAGCGGGTGTTGATACGCAGTATTTT. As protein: CASSLYRRAGVDTQYF.

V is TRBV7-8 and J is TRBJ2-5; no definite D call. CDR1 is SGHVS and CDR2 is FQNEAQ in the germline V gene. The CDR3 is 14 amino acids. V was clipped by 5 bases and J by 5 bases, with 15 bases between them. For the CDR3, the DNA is TGTGCCAGCAGCGGAAGGGCAGTTGGGGAGACCCAGTACTTC. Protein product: CASSGRAVGETQYF. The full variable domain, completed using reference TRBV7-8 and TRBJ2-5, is GAGVSQSPRYKVAKRGQDVALRCDPISGHVSLFWYQQALGQGPEFLTYFQNEAQLDKSGLPSDRFFAERPEGSVSTLKIQRTQQEDSAVYLCASSGRAVGETQYFGPGTRLLVL.

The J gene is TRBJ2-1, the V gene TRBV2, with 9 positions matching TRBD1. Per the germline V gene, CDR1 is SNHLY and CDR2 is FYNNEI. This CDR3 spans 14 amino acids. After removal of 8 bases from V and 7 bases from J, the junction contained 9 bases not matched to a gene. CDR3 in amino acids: CASRRTGVVNEQFF. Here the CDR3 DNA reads TGTGCCAGCCGTCGGACAGGGGTGGTTAATGAGCAGTTCTTC. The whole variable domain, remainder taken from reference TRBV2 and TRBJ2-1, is EPEVTQTPSHQVTQMGQEVILRCVPISNHLYFYWYRQILGQKVEFLVSFYNNEISEKSEIFDDQFSVERPDGSNFTLKIRSTKLEDSAMYFCASRRTGVVNEQFFGPGTRLTVL.

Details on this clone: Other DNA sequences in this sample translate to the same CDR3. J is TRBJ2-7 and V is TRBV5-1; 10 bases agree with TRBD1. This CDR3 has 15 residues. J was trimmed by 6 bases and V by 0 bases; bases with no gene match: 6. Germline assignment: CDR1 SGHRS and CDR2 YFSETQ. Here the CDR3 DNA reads TGCGCCAGCAGCTTGGGAGACCGGGACAGGGGCGAGCAGTACTTC. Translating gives CASSLGDRDRGEQYF.

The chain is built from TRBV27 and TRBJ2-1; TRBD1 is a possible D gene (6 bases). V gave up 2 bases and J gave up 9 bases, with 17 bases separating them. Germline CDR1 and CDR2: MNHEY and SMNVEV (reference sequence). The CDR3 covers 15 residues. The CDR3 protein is CASSLRTGRMFEQFF. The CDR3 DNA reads TGTGCCAGCAGTTTACGAACAGGGAGAATGTTTGAGCAGTTCTTC.

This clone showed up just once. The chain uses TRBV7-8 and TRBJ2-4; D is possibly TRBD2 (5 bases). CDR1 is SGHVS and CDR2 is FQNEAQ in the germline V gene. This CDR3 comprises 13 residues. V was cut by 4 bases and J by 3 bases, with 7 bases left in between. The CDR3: CASSSGLKNIQYF. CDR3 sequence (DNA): TGTGCCAGCAGCTCCGGACTCAAAAACATTCAGTACTTC. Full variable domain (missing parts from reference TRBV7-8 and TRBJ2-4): GAGVSQSPRYKVAKRGQDVALRCDPISGHVSLFWYQQALGQGPEFLTYFQNEAQLDKSGLPSDRFFAERPEGSVSTLKIQRTQQEDSAVYLCASSSGLKNIQYFGAGTRLSVL.

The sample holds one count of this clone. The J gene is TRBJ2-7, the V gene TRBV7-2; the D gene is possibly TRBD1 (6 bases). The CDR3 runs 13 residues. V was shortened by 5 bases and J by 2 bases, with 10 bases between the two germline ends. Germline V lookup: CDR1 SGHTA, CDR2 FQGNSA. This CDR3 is CASSLQGPYEQYF. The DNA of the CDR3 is TGTGCCAGCAGCCTACAGGGTCCCTACGAGCAGTACTTC.

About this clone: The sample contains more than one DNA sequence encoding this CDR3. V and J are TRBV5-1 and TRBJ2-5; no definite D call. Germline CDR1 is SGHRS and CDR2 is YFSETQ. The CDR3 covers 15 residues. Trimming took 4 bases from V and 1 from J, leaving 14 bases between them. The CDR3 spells CASSPGHESQETQYF. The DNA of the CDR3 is TGCGCCAGCAGCCCCGGGCACGAGAGCCAAGAGACCCAGTACTTC.

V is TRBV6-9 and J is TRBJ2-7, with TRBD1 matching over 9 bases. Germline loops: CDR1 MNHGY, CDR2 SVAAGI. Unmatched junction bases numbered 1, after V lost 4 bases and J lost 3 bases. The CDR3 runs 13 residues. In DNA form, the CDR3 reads TGTGCCAGCAGTTGGACAGGGGTCTACGAGCAGTACTTC. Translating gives CASSWTGVYEQYF.

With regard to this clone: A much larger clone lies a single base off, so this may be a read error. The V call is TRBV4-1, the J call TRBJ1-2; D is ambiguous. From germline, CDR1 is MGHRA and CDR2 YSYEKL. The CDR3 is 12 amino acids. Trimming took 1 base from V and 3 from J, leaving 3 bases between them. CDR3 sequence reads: CASSQGDYGYTF. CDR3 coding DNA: TGCGCCAGCAGCCAAGGGGACTATGGCTACACCTTC.

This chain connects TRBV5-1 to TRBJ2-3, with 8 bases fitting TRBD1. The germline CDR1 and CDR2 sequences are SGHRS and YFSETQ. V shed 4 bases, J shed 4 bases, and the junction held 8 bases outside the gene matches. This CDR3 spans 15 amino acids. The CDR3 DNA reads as TGCGCCAGCAGCCCCGGGACAGGTTGGGCAGATACGCAGTATTTT. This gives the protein CASSPGTGWADTQYF.

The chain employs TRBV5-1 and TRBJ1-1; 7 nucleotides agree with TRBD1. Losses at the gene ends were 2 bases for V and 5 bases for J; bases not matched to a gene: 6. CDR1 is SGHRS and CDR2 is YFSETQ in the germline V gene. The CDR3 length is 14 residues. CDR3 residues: CASSFEGAGTEAFF. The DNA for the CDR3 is TGCGCCAGCAGCTTTGAGGGGGCAGGGACTGAAGCTTTCTTT. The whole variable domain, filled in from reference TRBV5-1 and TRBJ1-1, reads KAGVTQTPRYLIKTRGQQVTLSCSPISGHRSVSWYQQTPGQGLQFLFEYFSETQRNKGNFPGRFSGRQFSNSRSEMNVSTLELGDSALYLCASSFEGAGTEAFFGQGTRLTVV.

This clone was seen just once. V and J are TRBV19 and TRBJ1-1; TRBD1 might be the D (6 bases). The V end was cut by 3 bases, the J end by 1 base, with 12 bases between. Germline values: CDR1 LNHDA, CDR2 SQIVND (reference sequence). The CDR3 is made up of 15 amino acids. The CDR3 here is CASSIRGVGNTEAFF. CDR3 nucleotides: TGTGCCAGTAGTATCAGGGGCGTGGGGAACACTGAAGCTTTCTTT.

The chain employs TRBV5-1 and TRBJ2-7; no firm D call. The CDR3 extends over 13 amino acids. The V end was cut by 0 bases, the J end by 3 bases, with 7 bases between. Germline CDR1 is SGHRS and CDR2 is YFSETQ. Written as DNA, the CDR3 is TGCGCCAGCAGCTTGGACTCCTACTACGAGCAGTACTTC. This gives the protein CASSLDSYYEQYF.